This TCR beta chain is drawn from a study of blood T cell repertoires in COVID-19. Clones were sequenced by immunoSEQ multiplex PCR, and TCRdb holds only the in-frame ones, with some missing. This sample has approximately 220,000 clones, with 85% found just once. Trimming at V came to 5 bases and at J to 2 bases, leaving 15 bases not matched to a gene. From germline, CDR1 is MDHEN and CDR2 SYDVKM. This CDR3 is built from 18 residues. The receptor's source is a man in his forties who had recovered from COVID-19. Sequenced material: PBMCs or T cells enriched from blood (not recorded which). The V gene is TRBV28, the J gene TRBJ2-7, with 10 bases lining up with TRBD2. The CDR3 bases are TGTGCCAGCAGTCATCCCACAGCCTATAGCGGGAGGACCTACGAGCAGTACTTC. Encoded protein: CASSHPTAYSGRTYEQYF.